This T cell receptor (beta chain) comes out of a study of beta chain features in type 1 diabetes. General study points: Shorter TCRB CDR3s, moderately but significantly so, marked every one of the four CD4+ subsets in Type 1 diabetes patients.

Since all of the isolated RNA was reverse transcribed, expressed TCRB transcripts were what got sequenced. Libraries were prepared by immunoSEQ multiplex PCR; TCRdb keeps only in-frame clonotypes and omits some of them. The sample yields over 55,000 clones, under 60% seen once. Concerning this clone: Its antigen is undetermined.

CDR1 and CDR2 from the germline V gene are SGHTA and FQGNSA. Trimming pared 3 bases from V and 6 bases from J, leaving 9 bases between. The CDR3 runs to 13 residues. This TCR came from a woman in her thirties or forties with type 1 diabetes. The chain carries TRBV7-2 and TRBJ1-5, with D unclear. Sequenced: Tregs from blood. DNA of the CDR3: TGTGCCAGCAGCTTCACGGAGGGTCAGCCCCAGCATTTT. It translates to CASSFTEGQPQHF. The entire variable domain, with the rest obtained from reference TRBV7-2 and TRBJ1-5, is as follows: GAGVSQSPSNKVTEKGKDVELRCDPISGHTALYWYRQSLGQGLEFLIYFQGNSAPDKSGLPSDRFSAERTGGSVSTLTIQRTQQEDSAVYLCASSFTEGQPQHFGDGTRLSIL.